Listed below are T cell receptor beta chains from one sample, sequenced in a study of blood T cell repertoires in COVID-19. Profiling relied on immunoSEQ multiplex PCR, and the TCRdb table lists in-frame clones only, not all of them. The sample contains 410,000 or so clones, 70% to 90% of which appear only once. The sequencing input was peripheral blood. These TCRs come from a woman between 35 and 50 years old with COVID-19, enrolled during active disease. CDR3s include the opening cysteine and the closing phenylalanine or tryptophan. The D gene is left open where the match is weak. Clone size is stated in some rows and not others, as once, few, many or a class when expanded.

CDR3 protein: CASSLYPGGTYEKLFF
CDR3 DNA: TGTGCCAGCAGTTTATACCCCGGGGGGACGTATGAAAAACTGTTTTTT
V gene: TRBV27
CDR3 length: 16
J gene: TRBJ1-4
D gene: NA
clone size: NA

CDR3 protein: CATSRLTGTPQIGELFF
CDR3 DNA: TGTGCCACCAGTCGCCTTACCGGGACTCCTCAGATCGGGGAGCTGTTTTTT
V gene: TRBV15
CDR3 length: 17
J gene: TRBJ2-2
D gene: NA
clone size: NA

CDR3 protein: CASSQEGITEAFF
CDR3 DNA: TGTGCCAGCAGCCAGGAGGGAATCACTGAAGCTTTCTTT
V gene: TRBV7-9
CDR3 length: 13
J gene: TRBJ1-1
D gene: NA
clone size: NA

CDR3 protein: CASTRIGQASYNEQFF
CDR3 DNA: TGTGCCAGCACCCGAATAGGACAGGCCTCCTACAATGAGCAGTTCTTC
V gene: TRBV9
CDR3 length: 16
J gene: TRBJ2-1
D gene: TRBD1
clone size: NA

CDR3 protein: CASSFRQGPYNSPLHF
CDR3 DNA: TGCGCCAGCAGCTTTCGACAGGGACCCTATAATTCACCCCTCCACTTT
V gene: TRBV5-1
CDR3 length: 16
J gene: TRBJ1-6
D gene: TRBD1
clone size: NA

CDR3 protein: CATSRDLPGQVFF
CDR3 DNA: TGTGCCACCAGCAGAGATTTACCGGGACAGGTGTTTTTT
V gene: TRBV15
CDR3 length: 13
J gene: TRBJ1-4
D gene: TRBD1
clone size: NA

CDR3 protein: CASKTAGTSPWAFF
CDR3 DNA: TGTGCCAGCAAAACCGCCGGGACATCCCCCTGGGCTTTCTTT
V gene: TRBV28
CDR3 length: 14
J gene: TRBJ1-1
D gene: NA
clone size: NA

CDR3 protein: CASSLPPGQETQYF
CDR3 DNA: TGTGCCAGCAGCTTACCGCCGGGTCAAGAGACCCAGTACTTC
V gene: TRBV7-8
CDR3 length: 14
J gene: TRBJ2-5
D gene: NA
clone size: NA

CDR3 protein: CASSPQRQGSGTEAFF
CDR3 DNA: TGTGCCAGCTCACCCCAAAGACAGGGGAGTGGGACTGAAGCTTTCTTT
V gene: TRBV18
CDR3 length: 16
J gene: TRBJ1-1
D gene: TRBD1
clone size: NA

CDR3 protein: CASSGGYEKLFF
CDR3 DNA: TGTGCCAGCAGCGGAGGTTATGAAAAACTGTTTTTT
V gene: TRBV3-1/TRBV3-2
CDR3 length: 12
J gene: TRBJ1-4
D gene: NA
clone size: once

CDR3 protein: CASSSGNTIYF
CDR3 DNA: TGCGCCAGCAGTTCAGGAAACACCATATATTTT
V gene: TRBV10-1
CDR3 length: 11
J gene: TRBJ1-3
D gene: NA
clone size: NA

CDR3 protein: CAWRPTGLNNSPLHF
CDR3 DNA: TGTGCCTGGAGGCCAACAGGGTTGAATAATTCACCCCTCCACTTT
V gene: TRBV30
CDR3 length: 15
J gene: TRBJ1-6
D gene: NA
clone size: NA

CDR3 protein: CASSLERGSGANVLTF
CDR3 DNA: TGTGCCAGCAGCTTGGAAAGGGGGTCTGGGGCCAACGTCCTGACTTTC
V gene: TRBV5-6
CDR3 length: 16
J gene: TRBJ2-6
D gene: NA
clone size: few

CDR3 protein: CASSFIGQANTEAFF
CDR3 DNA: TGTGCCAGCAGTTTTATCGGACAGGCGAACACTGAAGCTTTCTTT
V gene: TRBV28
CDR3 length: 15
J gene: TRBJ1-1
D gene: TRBD1
clone size: NA

CDR3 protein: CASSRQGASGGELFF
CDR3 DNA: TGTGCCAGCAGCCGACAGGGGGCGAGTGGCGGGGAGCTGTTTTTT
V gene: TRBV7-3
CDR3 length: 15
J gene: TRBJ2-2
D gene: TRBD1
clone size: NA

CDR3 protein: CASRKYVGGYQETQYF
CDR3 DNA: TGTGCCAGCAGAAAATATGTGGGAGGTTACCAAGAGACCCAGTACTTC
V gene: TRBV28
CDR3 length: 16
J gene: TRBJ2-5
D gene: NA
clone size: NA

CDR3 protein: CASSQAGLANTGELFF
CDR3 DNA: TGCGCCAGCAGCCAGGCTGGACTAGCGAACACCGGGGAGCTGTTTTTT
V gene: TRBV4-3
CDR3 length: 16
J gene: TRBJ2-2
D gene: TRBD2
clone size: NA

CDR3 protein: CASSQAGDSKKFF
CDR3 DNA: TGCGCCAGCAGCCAAGCGGGGGACTCTAAGAAGTTCTTC
V gene: TRBV4-1
CDR3 length: 13
J gene: TRBJ2-1
D gene: NA
clone size: NA

CDR3 protein: CASSFLRNSPLHF
CDR3 DNA: TGTGCCAGCAGCTTTCTGCGGAATTCACCCCTCCACTTT
V gene: TRBV7-8
CDR3 length: 13
J gene: TRBJ1-6
D gene: NA
clone size: NA

CDR3 protein: CASSLYGSETQYF
CDR3 DNA: TGTGCCAGCAGTTTATACGGGAGCGAGACCCAGTACTTC
V gene: TRBV27
CDR3 length: 13
J gene: TRBJ2-5
D gene: NA
clone size: NA

CDR3 protein: CASRVLGTDSGNTIYF
CDR3 DNA: TGTGCCAGTAGAGTATTGGGGACAGACTCTGGAAACACCATATATTTT
V gene: TRBV19
CDR3 length: 16
J gene: TRBJ1-3
D gene: TRBD1
clone size: NA

CDR3 protein: CASSPRQGTGYGYTF
CDR3 DNA: TGTGCCAGCAGCCCCCGACAGGGAACGGGCTATGGCTACACCTTC
V gene: TRBV9
CDR3 length: 15
J gene: TRBJ1-2
D gene: TRBD1
clone size: NA

CDR3 protein: CASRYTGLTQYF
CDR3 DNA: TGTGCCAGCAGATATACAGGGCTGACCCAGTACTTC
V gene: TRBV7-2
CDR3 length: 12
J gene: TRBJ2-5
D gene: NA
clone size: NA

CDR3 protein: CASRTGTDRYEQYF
CDR3 DNA: TGCGCCAGCAGGACCGGGACAGATCGTTACGAGCAGTACTTC
V gene: TRBV5-1
CDR3 length: 14
J gene: TRBJ2-7
D gene: TRBD1
clone size: NA

CDR3 protein: CSVKTGLNTEAFF
CDR3 DNA: TGCAGCGTTAAGACAGGGCTGAACACTGAAGCTTTCTTT
V gene: TRBV29-1
CDR3 length: 13
J gene: TRBJ1-1
D gene: TRBD1
clone size: NA

CDR3 protein: CAITPGVSRAGNTIYF
CDR3 DNA: TGTGCCATCACTCCCGGTGTCTCCAGGGCTGGAAACACCATATATTTT
V gene: TRBV10-3
CDR3 length: 16
J gene: TRBJ1-3
D gene: NA
clone size: NA

CDR3 protein: CAGQGWTEAFF
CDR3 DNA: TGTGCCGGACAGGGTTGGACTGAAGCTTTCTTT
V gene: TRBV6-5
CDR3 length: 11
J gene: TRBJ1-1
D gene: TRBD1
clone size: NA

CDR3 protein: CASSAGGGRNYGYTF
CDR3 DNA: TGTGCCAGCAGCGCCGGAGGAGGGAGGAACTATGGCTACACCTTC
V gene: TRBV9
CDR3 length: 15
J gene: TRBJ1-2
D gene: NA
clone size: once

CDR3 protein: CASRNLGWGQGGSNEQFF
CDR3 DNA: TGTGCCAGCAGAAATTTAGGTTGGGGACAGGGGGGGTCCAATGAGCAGTTCTTC
V gene: TRBV7-2
CDR3 length: 18
J gene: TRBJ2-1
D gene: TRBD1
clone size: NA

CDR3 protein: CASSQFLDRQGSPLHF
CDR3 DNA: TGCGCCAGCAGCCAATTCTTAGATAGGCAGGGATCACCCCTCCACTTT
V gene: TRBV4-3
CDR3 length: 16
J gene: TRBJ1-6
D gene: NA
clone size: NA

CDR3 protein: CSVRTSGRETQYF
CDR3 DNA: TGCAGCGTACGGACTAGCGGGAGGGAGACCCAGTACTTC
V gene: TRBV29-1
CDR3 length: 13
J gene: TRBJ2-5
D gene: TRBD2
clone size: once

CDR3 protein: CAISEDRDTEAFF
CDR3 DNA: TGTGCCATTTCGGAAGACAGAGACACTGAAGCTTTCTTT
V gene: TRBV10-3
CDR3 length: 13
J gene: TRBJ1-1
D gene: NA
clone size: NA

CDR3 protein: CASSRSTGGAGSPRDEQYF
CDR3 DNA: TGTGCCAGCAGTCGATCGACAGGGGGCGCGGGGTCCCCCCGGGACGAGCAGTACTTC
V gene: TRBV27
CDR3 length: 19
J gene: TRBJ2-7
D gene: TRBD1
clone size: NA

CDR3 protein: CASSLAGRDSMETQYF
CDR3 DNA: TGTGCCAGCAGCTTGGCAGGCCGGGACAGTATGGAGACCCAGTACTTC
V gene: TRBV5-4
CDR3 length: 16
J gene: TRBJ2-5
D gene: TRBD1
clone size: few

CDR3 protein: CASSLAASGGLQYF
CDR3 DNA: TGCGCCAGCAGCTTGGCGGCTAGCGGGGGATTGCAGTACTTC
V gene: TRBV5-1
CDR3 length: 14
J gene: TRBJ2-7
D gene: TRBD2
clone size: NA

CDR3 protein: CASSLKPPGSGNTIYF
CDR3 DNA: TGTGCCAGCAGCTTAAAACCACCCGGGTCCGGAAACACCATATATTTT
V gene: TRBV7-3
CDR3 length: 16
J gene: TRBJ1-3
D gene: NA
clone size: NA

CDR3 protein: CASSLVAVNTEAFF
CDR3 DNA: TGTGCCAGCAGCCTAGTAGCCGTTAACACTGAAGCTTTCTTT
V gene: TRBV7-9
CDR3 length: 14
J gene: TRBJ1-1
D gene: NA
clone size: NA

CDR3 protein: CASTRGGTGELFF
CDR3 DNA: TGTGCCAGCACTAGGGGAGGGACCGGGGAGCTGTTTTTT
V gene: TRBV9
CDR3 length: 13
J gene: TRBJ2-2
D gene: TRBD2
clone size: NA

CDR3 protein: CASERTANTEAFF
CDR3 DNA: TGTGCCAGCGAGCGGACAGCGAACACTGAAGCTTTCTTT
V gene: TRBV2
CDR3 length: 13
J gene: TRBJ1-1
D gene: NA
clone size: NA

CDR3 protein: CAWTSGGRVQETQYF
CDR3 DNA: TGTGCCTGGACCTCGGGGGGACGGGTACAAGAGACCCAGTACTTC
V gene: TRBV30
CDR3 length: 15
J gene: TRBJ2-5
D gene: TRBD2
clone size: NA

CDR3 protein: CASSLGRGNEKLFF
CDR3 DNA: TGTGCCAGCAGTTTGGGCCGGGGTAATGAAAAACTGTTTTTT
V gene: TRBV27
CDR3 length: 14
J gene: TRBJ1-4
D gene: NA
clone size: NA

CDR3 protein: CASRRGVAAFF
CDR3 DNA: TGTGCCAGCAGAAGAGGAGTCGCAGCTTTCTTT
V gene: TRBV14
CDR3 length: 11
J gene: TRBJ1-1
D gene: NA
clone size: NA

CDR3 protein: CAISPDTGLTLHF
CDR3 DNA: TGTGCCATCAGCCCCGACACAGGGTTGACCCTCCACTTT
V gene: TRBV10-3
CDR3 length: 13
J gene: TRBJ1-6
D gene: NA
clone size: once

CDR3 protein: CASSSTGEGNQPQHF
CDR3 DNA: TGTGCCAGCAGTTCTACCGGGGAAGGAAATCAGCCCCAGCATTTT
V gene: TRBV28
CDR3 length: 15
J gene: TRBJ1-5
D gene: NA
clone size: NA

CDR3 protein: CASSYQQGRTDTQYF
CDR3 DNA: TGTGCCAGCAGTTACCAGCAGGGGCGCACAGATACGCAGTATTTT
V gene: TRBV6-2/TRBV6-3
CDR3 length: 15
J gene: TRBJ2-3
D gene: NA
clone size: NA

CDR3 protein: CASSLGAGTVGSSPLHF
CDR3 DNA: TGTGCCAGCAGTTTAGGGGCCGGGACAGTGGGATCGTCACCCCTCCACTTT
V gene: TRBV27
CDR3 length: 17
J gene: TRBJ1-6
D gene: TRBD1
clone size: NA

CDR3 protein: CASTSGRTHGYTF
CDR3 DNA: TGTGCCAGCACCTCCGGGAGAACCCATGGCTACACCTTC
V gene: TRBV12-3/TRBV12-4
CDR3 length: 13
J gene: TRBJ1-2
D gene: NA
clone size: NA